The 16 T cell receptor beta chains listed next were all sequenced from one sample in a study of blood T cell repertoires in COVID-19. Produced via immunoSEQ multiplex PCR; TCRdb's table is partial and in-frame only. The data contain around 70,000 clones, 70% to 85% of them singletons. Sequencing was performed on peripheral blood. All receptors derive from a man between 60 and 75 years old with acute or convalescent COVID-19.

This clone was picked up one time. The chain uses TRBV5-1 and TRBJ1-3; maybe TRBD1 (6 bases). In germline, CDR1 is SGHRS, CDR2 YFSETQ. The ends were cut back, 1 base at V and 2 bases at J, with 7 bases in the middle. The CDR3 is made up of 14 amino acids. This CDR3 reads CASSLPGAGNTIYF. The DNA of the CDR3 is TGCGCCAGCAGCTTGCCAGGGGCTGGAAACACCATATATTTT. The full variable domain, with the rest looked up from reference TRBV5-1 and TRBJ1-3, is KAGVTQTPRYLIKTRGQQVTLSCSPISGHRSVSWYQQTPGQGLQFLFEYFSETQRNKGNFPGRFSGRQFSNSRSEMNVSTLELGDSALYLCASSLPGAGNTIYFGEGSWLTVV.

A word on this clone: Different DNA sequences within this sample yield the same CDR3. As DNA, the CDR3 is TGTGCCAGCAGCTTAGCGGCTAGCGGGGGTCAAGAGACCCAGTACTTC. It translates to CASSLAASGGQETQYF. The chain uses TRBV7-2 and TRBJ2-5; 10 bases align to TRBD2. The CDR3 is 16 residues long. CDR1 and CDR2 from the germline V gene are SGHTA and FQGNSA. The ends lost 0 bases at V and 2 bases at J; junction bases unmatched: 3.

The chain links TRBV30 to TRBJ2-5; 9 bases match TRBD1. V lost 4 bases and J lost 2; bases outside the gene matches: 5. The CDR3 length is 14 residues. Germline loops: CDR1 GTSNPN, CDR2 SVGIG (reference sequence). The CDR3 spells CAWNHDRGQETQYF. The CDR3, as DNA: TGTGCCTGGAATCATGACAGGGGGCAAGAGACCCAGTACTTC.

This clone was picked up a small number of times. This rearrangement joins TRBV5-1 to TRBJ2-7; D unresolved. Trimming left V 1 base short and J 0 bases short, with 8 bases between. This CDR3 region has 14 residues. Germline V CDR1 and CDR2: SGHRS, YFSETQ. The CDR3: CASSLWYGSYEQYF. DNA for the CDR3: TGCGCCAGCAGCTTGTGGTACGGCTCCTACGAGCAGTACTTC.

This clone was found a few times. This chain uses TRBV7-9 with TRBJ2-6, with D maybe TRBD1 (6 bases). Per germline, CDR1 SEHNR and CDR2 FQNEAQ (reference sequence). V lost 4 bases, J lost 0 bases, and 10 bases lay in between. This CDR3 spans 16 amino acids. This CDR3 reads CASSSGHFSGANVLTF. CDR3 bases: TGTGCCAGCAGCTCGGGACATTTCTCTGGGGCCAACGTCCTGACTTTC.

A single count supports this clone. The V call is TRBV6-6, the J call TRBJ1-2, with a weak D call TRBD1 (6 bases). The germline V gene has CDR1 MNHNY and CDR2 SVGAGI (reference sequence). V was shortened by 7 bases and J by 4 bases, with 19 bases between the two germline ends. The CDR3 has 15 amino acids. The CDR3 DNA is TGTGCCAGCATCCCCGGGGGGAAGGACAGCTATGGCTACACCTTC. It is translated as CASIPGGKDSYGYTF.

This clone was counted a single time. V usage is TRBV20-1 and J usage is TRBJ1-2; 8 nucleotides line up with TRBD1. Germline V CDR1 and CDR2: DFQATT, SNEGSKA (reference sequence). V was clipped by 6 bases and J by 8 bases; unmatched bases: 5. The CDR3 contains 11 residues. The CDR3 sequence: CSAAQGGGYTF. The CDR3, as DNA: TGCAGTGCAGCACAGGGGGGAGGCTACACCTTC.

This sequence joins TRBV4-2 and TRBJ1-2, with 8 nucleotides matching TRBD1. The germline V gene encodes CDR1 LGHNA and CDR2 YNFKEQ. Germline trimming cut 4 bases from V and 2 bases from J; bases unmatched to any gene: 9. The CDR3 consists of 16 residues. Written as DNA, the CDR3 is TGTGCCAGCAGCCGATACTTGGACAGGGCCAACTATGGCTACACCTTC. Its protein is CASSRYLDRANYGYTF.

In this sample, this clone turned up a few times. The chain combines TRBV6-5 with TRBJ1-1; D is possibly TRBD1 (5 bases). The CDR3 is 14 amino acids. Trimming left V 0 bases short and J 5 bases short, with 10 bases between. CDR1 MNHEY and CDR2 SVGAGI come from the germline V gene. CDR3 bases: TGTGCCAGCAGTTACTCGGGCAGGGCGACTGAAGCTTTCTTT. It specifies CASSYSGRATEAFF.

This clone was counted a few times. The CDR3 reads CASSLWHREQYV. CDR3 in DNA: TGTGCCAGCAGCTTATGGCACCGCGAGCAGTACGTC. The V call is TRBV7-7, the J call TRBJ2-7; D ambiguous. Germline V gene sequence: CDR1 SSHAT, CDR2 FNYEAQ (reference sequence). The CDR3 sequence is 12 residues long. Trimming took off 2 bases at V and 6 bases at J, with 8 bases between the two ends.

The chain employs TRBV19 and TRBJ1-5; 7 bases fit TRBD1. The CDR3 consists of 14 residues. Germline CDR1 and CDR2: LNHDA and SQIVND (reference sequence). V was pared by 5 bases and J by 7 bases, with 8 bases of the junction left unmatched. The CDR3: CASSLAGGGQPQHF. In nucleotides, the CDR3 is TGTGCCAGTAGTCTGGCAGGGGGTGGCCAGCCCCAGCATTTT.

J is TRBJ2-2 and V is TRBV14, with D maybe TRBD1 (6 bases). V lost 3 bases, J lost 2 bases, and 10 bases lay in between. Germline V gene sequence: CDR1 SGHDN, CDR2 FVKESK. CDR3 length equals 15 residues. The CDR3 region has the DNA TGTGCCAGCAGCCAGCCCAGGGGCAACACCGGGGAGCTGTTTTTT. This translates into CASSQPRGNTGELFF.

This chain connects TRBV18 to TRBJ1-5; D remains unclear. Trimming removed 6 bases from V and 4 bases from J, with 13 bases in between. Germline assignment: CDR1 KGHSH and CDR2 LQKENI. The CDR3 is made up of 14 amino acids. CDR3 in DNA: TGTGCCAGCTCCCGCGGGAGTACTAATCAGCCCCAGCATTTT. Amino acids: CASSRGSTNQPQHF.

CDR3 protein: CASSQTVAKNIQYF. The CDR3 coding sequence is TGTGCCAGCAGCCAAACGGTAGCCAAAAACATTCAGTACTTC. V gene TRBV14 combines with J gene TRBJ2-4; D is uncertain. V shed 2 bases and J shed 0 bases, with 5 bases lying between them. CDR1 and CDR2 (germline): SGHDN, FVKESK. This CDR3 contains 14 residues. The full variable domain, rest sourced from reference TRBV14 and TRBJ2-4, is EAGVTQFPSHSVIEKGQTVTLRCDPISGHDNLYWYRRVMGKEIKFLLHFVKESKQDESGMPNNRFLAERTGGTYSTLKVQPAELEDSGVYFCASSQTVAKNIQYFGAGTRLSVL.

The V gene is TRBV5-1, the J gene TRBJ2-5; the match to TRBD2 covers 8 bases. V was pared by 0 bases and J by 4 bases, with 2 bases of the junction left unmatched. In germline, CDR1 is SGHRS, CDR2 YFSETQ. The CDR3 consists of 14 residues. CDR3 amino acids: CASSLATSGETQYF. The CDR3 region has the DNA TGCGCCAGCAGCTTGGCAACTAGCGGAGAGACCCAGTACTTC.

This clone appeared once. The CDR3 sequence is CASSLARTGRRGEKLFF. DNA for the CDR3: TGTGCCAGCAGCTTAGCCAGAACAGGTCGGCGGGGTGAAAAACTGTTTTTT. This chain connects TRBV11-3 to TRBJ1-4, with D perhaps matching TRBD1 (5 bases). Germline V gene lookup returns CDR1 SGHNT and CDR2 YENEEA. V dropped 1 base and J dropped 7 bases, with 19 bases sitting between them. This CDR3 has 17 amino acids.